These T cell receptor beta chains were read from a single sample in a study of OX40 agonist ivuxolimab in advanced cancers. TCRdb keeps only in-frame clones here, not all; method: immunoSEQ multiplex PCR. Among 42,000 or so clones listed, roughly 90% were seen once. Source: CD4+ or CD8+ T cells sorted from blood, taken in a trial of the OX40 agonist ivuxolimab. The receptors originated from an adult with an advanced solid tumor such as melanoma, head and neck, liver or kidney cancer. The CDR3 runs from the conserved cysteine through the conserved F or W. The D gene is left open where the match is weak. Clone size appears in some rows only: once, few, many, or a class for an expanded clone.

size	V	D	J	CDR3	DNA
-	TRBV4-3	TRBD2	TRBJ2-1	CASSQGDGGFYNEQFF	TGCGCCAGCAGCCAAGGGGACGGGGGGTTTTACAATGAGCAGTTCTTC
-	TRBV25-1	-	TRBJ1-4	CASSEISGSGGKLFF	TGTGCCAGCAGTGAAATTTCCGGGTCTGGGGGGAAACTGTTTTTT
-	TRBV25-1	-	TRBJ1-4	CASSEHTLTKLFF	TGTGCCAGCAGTGAACATACCCTAACGAAACTGTTTTTT
-	TRBV5-4	-	TRBJ1-1	CASSPQGQKNTEAFF	TGTGCCAGCAGCCCGCAAGGACAGAAGAACACTGAAGCTTTCTTT
-	TRBV5-6	-	TRBJ2-1	CASSWGHRFSYNEQFF	TGTGCCAGCAGCTGGGGGCACAGGTTCTCCTACAATGAGCAGTTCTTC
-	TRBV9	TRBD1	TRBJ1-6	CASSARAGRGTGPSYNSPLHF	TGTGCCAGCAGCGCGAGGGCGGGGAGGGGGACAGGGCCGTCCTATAATTCACCCCTCCACTTT
few	TRBV4-3	-	TRBJ1-5	CASSQDYSLQPQHF	TGCGCCAGCAGCCAAGATTATAGTTTGCAGCCCCAGCATTTT
-	TRBV10-3	-	TRBJ2-3	CAIRGGQGTDTQYF	TGTGCCATCAGGGGGGGACAAGGCACAGATACGCAGTATTTT
-	TRBV11-2	-	TRBJ1-2	CASSLGWTANYGYTF	TGTGCCAGCAGCTTAGGGTGGACCGCTAACTATGGCTACACCTTC
-	TRBV10-3	-	TRBJ2-7	CAISERQTWEQYF	TGTGCCATCAGTGAGAGGCAGACGTGGGAGCAGTACTTC
once	TRBV5-6	-	TRBJ1-6	CASSYGQRDNSPLHF	TGTGCCAGCAGCTATGGACAGAGGGATAATTCACCCCTCCACTTT
-	TRBV30	TRBD2	TRBJ2-1	CAWSRLAGNYNEQFF	TGTGCCTGGAGCAGACTAGCGGGAAATTACAATGAGCAGTTCTTC
-	TRBV6-5	-	TRBJ1-1	CASSQWEGGRVAFF	TGTGCCAGCAGCCAATGGGAAGGAGGACGGGTAGCTTTCTTT
-	TRBV4-1	-	TRBJ2-5	CASSQGQIYQETQYF	TGCGCCAGCAGCCAAGGACAGATTTACCAAGAGACCCAGTACTTC
-	TRBV28	TRBD2	TRBJ2-7	CASSPGGGSGYEQYF	TGTGCCAGCAGTCCCGGGGGGGGCTCGGGCTACGAGCAGTACTTC
once	TRBV7-8	TRBD1	TRBJ1-5	CASSSVDRGLGSNQPQHF	TGTGCCAGCAGCTCAGTAGACAGGGGGCTCGGTAGCAATCAGCCCCAGCATTTT
-	TRBV11-1	TRBD1	TRBJ1-2	CASSATQGARGYTF	TGTGCCAGCAGCGCGACACAGGGGGCGCGTGGCTACACCTTC
-	TRBV2	-	TRBJ1-5	CASSSTALNQPQHF	TGTGCCAGCAGTTCGACAGCCCTCAATCAGCCCCAGCATTTT
-	TRBV7-2	-	TRBJ1-2	CASSLSRQGDYGYTF	TGTGCCAGCAGCTTATCCCGCCAAGGGGACTATGGCTACACCTTC
-	TRBV7-2	-	TRBJ2-5	CASSLVSETQYF	TGTGCCAGCAGCTTAGTTTCGGAGACCCAGTACTTC
-	TRBV5-6	-	TRBJ2-2	CASSLVPGDTGELFF	TGTGCCAGCAGCTTGGTCCCGGGTGACACCGGGGAGCTGTTTTTT
-	TRBV19	-	TRBJ1-2	CASTLGQGRTYGYTF	TGTGCCAGTACCCTAGGTCAGGGACGGACCTATGGCTACACCTTC
-	TRBV11-3	-	TRBJ1-2	CASSSQTRGGYTF	TGTGCCAGCAGCTCCCAAACCAGGGGAGGCTACACCTTC
-	TRBV7-2	TRBD1	TRBJ1-1	CASRYDRGEKTEAFF	TGTGCCAGCAGGTACGACAGGGGCGAGAAGACTGAAGCTTTCTTT
-	TRBV4-3	-	TRBJ1-3	CASSQGVAGAQGNTIYF	TGCGCCAGCAGCCAAGGTGTTGCGGGGGCGCAAGGAAACACCATATATTTT
-	TRBV7-9	TRBD1	TRBJ1-1	CASSLGIGAGGMNTEAFF	TGTGCCAGCAGCTTGGGGATCGGCGCAGGGGGGATGAACACTGAAGCTTTCTTT